Following are 20 T cell receptor beta chains from one sample sequenced in a study of T cell changes during pregnancy in multiple sclerosis. Some clones are missing from TCRdb's copy, which holds only in-frame ones; the method was immunoSEQ multiplex PCR. The data contain roughly 40,000 clones, around 92% of them singletons. Sequenced here: CD4+ T cells from peripheral blood mononuclear cells, sampled after pregnancy. These receptors all stem from a female donor with multiple sclerosis, enrolled in a pregnancy study.

This clone was seen a single time. This chain links TRBV6-5 with TRBJ1-3; D ambiguous. Germline loops: CDR1 MNHEY, CDR2 SVGAGI. This CDR3 has 11 residues. V lost 10 bases, J lost 4 bases, and 8 bases lay in between. CDR3 in DNA: TGTGCCACCTCGCGGGGAAACACCATATATTTT. Amino acids: CATSRGNTIYF.

The V gene is TRBV6-1, the J gene TRBJ2-3; TRBD1 matches 7 bases. CDR1 and CDR2 from the germline V gene are MNHNS and SASEGT. The trim removed 1 base at V and 1 base at J, leaving 14 bases unmatched. The CDR3 spans 19 residues. Here the CDR3 reads CASSEGAYSKGGGTDTQYF. For the CDR3, the DNA is TGTGCCAGCAGTGAAGGGGCTTACTCGAAAGGGGGCGGCACAGATACGCAGTATTTT.

The rearrangement joins TRBV14 to TRBJ2-3; 10 positions agree with TRBD2. Unmatched junction bases numbered 8, after V lost 3 bases and J lost 5 bases. The length of the CDR3 is 16 residues. Per the germline V gene, CDR1 is SGHDN and CDR2 is FVKESK. The DNA for the CDR3 is TGTGCCAGCAGCCACAGATTAGCGGGGGGAGGAGATACGCAGTATTTT. Translating gives CASSHRLAGGGDTQYF.

The chain carries TRBV2 and TRBJ1-6; 9 bases map to TRBD1. Germline values: CDR1 SNHLY, CDR2 FYNNEI. CDR3 length: 20 residues. J gave up 2 bases and V 7 bases, and 18 bases lay outside the gene matches. The CDR3 here is CASITGLDRGEIPYNSPLHF. The CDR3 DNA reads as TGTGCCAGCATCACCGGCCTGGACAGGGGTGAGATCCCCTATAATTCACCCCTCCACTTT.

The rearrangement joins TRBV2 to TRBJ2-7; no clear D. V lost 5 bases, J lost 6 bases, and 11 bases lay in between. In germline, CDR1 is SNHLY, CDR2 FYNNEI. The CDR3 runs 12 residues. CDR3 DNA: TGTGCCAGCAGTTTAGACTTAGGCGAGCAGTACTTC. The encoded protein is CASSLDLGEQYF.

The genes are TRBV11-2 and TRBJ1-2, with D unclear. The germline gives CDR1 SGHAT, CDR2 FQNNGV. The CDR3 has 13 residues. V was pared by 5 bases and J by 5 bases, with 12 bases between. DNA for the CDR3: TGTGCCAGCAGCCCGCGAGAGGGATATGGCTACACCTTC. As protein: CASSPREGYGYTF.

The chain recombines TRBV25-1 with TRBJ2-4; 8 bases agree with TRBD1. This CDR3 contains 14 residues. Germline V gene lookup returns CDR1 MGHDK and CDR2 SYGVNS. The V and J ends lost 1 base and 10 bases, in that order; junction bases with no gene match: 6. The CDR3 coding sequence is TGTGCCAGCAGTGAATTCGGGACAGGAGAGATTCAGTACTTC. Protein product: CASSEFGTGEIQYF. The whole variable domain, filled in from reference TRBV25-1 and TRBJ2-4, reads EADIYQTPRYLVIGTGKKITLECSQTMGHDKMYWYQQDPGMELHLIHYSYGVNSTEKGDLSSESTVSRIRTEHFPLTLESARPSHTSQYLCASSEFGTGEIQYFGAGTRLSVL.

This chain connects TRBV6-1 to TRBJ2-5, with 9 nucleotides matching TRBD2. The trim removed 7 bases at V and 5 bases at J, leaving 5 bases unmatched. The CDR3 contains 13 residues. Per the germline V gene, CDR1 is MNHNS and CDR2 is SASEGT. The CDR3 loop reads CASTGLARETQYF. The CDR3 nucleotides read TGTGCCAGCACGGGACTAGCAAGGGAGACCCAGTACTTC.

The chain recombines TRBV5-1 with TRBJ2-3; 15 bases fit TRBD2. CDR3 length: 17 amino acids. Germline CDR1 SGHRS, CDR2 YFSETQ. The V and J ends lost 3 bases and 0 bases, in that order; junction bases with no gene match: 2. The CDR3 coding sequence is TGCGCCAGCAGCTCGGGACTAGCGGGGGGAAGCACAGATACGCAGTATTTT. This gives the protein CASSSGLAGGSTDTQYF.

The rearrangement links TRBV9 to TRBJ1-4, with a possible D match to TRBD1 (5 bases). V lost 0 bases and J 8 bases, leaving 17 bases between the germline ends. The CDR3 has 16 residues. Germline assignment: CDR1 SGDLS and CDR2 YYNGEE. Written as DNA, the CDR3 is TGTGCCAGCAGCGTAGAGCTTGGGGGGGTAGGAGAAAAACTGTTTTTT. Translated, it gives CASSVELGGVGEKLFF.

Here the CDR3 DNA reads TGTGCCAGCAGTGAATTCTACTACGAGCAGTACTTC. Translation gives CASSEFYYEQYF. This rearrangement joins TRBV25-1 to TRBJ2-7; D is unresolved. Germline-derived CDR1 and CDR2 are MGHDK and SYGVNS. Trimming removed 1 base from V and 3 bases from J, with 4 bases in between. The CDR3 covers 12 residues.

V usage is TRBV29-1 and J usage is TRBJ2-5; D is unclear. This CDR3 is 11 amino acids long. Germline CDR1 and CDR2: SQVTM and ANQGSEA. Trimming removed 0 bases at V and 4 bases at J, with 3 bases between. CDR3 loop: CSVEDGETQYF. The CDR3 coding sequence is TGCAGCGTTGAAGACGGAGAGACCCAGTACTTC.

J is TRBJ2-7 and V is TRBV14, with 11 bases lining up with TRBD2. The junction had 5 bases not matched to a gene; V was cut back by 1 base and J by 6 bases. The length of the CDR3 is 15 residues. Germline values: CDR1 SGHDN, CDR2 FVKESK. In DNA form, the CDR3 reads TGTGCCAGCAGCCAAGTTCTAGCGGGGGGCTCCGAGCAGTACTTC. Translated: CASSQVLAGGSEQYF. The variable domain in full, completed from reference TRBV14 and TRBJ2-7, reads EAGVTQFPSHSVIEKGQTVTLRCDPISGHDNLYWYRRVMGKEIKFLLHFVKESKQDESGMPNNRFLAERTGGTYSTLKVQPAELEDSGVYFCASSQVLAGGSEQYFGPGTRLTVT.

The V and J genes are TRBV30 and TRBJ1-6, with D perhaps TRBD1 (6 bases). This CDR3 contains 17 residues. Germline CDR1 and CDR2: GTSNPN and SVGIG (reference sequence). V lost 1 base and J 0 bases, leaving 13 bases between the germline ends. The CDR3 here is CAWSAGHSSSYNSPLHF. DNA for the CDR3: TGTGCCTGGAGTGCGGGACATTCAAGCTCCTATAATTCACCCCTCCACTTT.

The V and J genes are TRBV11-3 and TRBJ2-3, with 11 bases matching TRBD1. There are 15 residues in the CDR3. The J segment lost 4 bases and the V segment lost 4 bases, leaving 4 bases of the junction unmatched. Germline values: CDR1 SGHNT, CDR2 YENEEA. The CDR3 is CASSSAGQGADTQYF. In nucleotides, the CDR3 is TGTGCCAGCAGCTCAGCGGGACAGGGGGCAGATACGCAGTATTTT.

The V call is TRBV30, the J call TRBJ1-2, with unresolved D. The germline V and J ends were trimmed by 0 bases and 8 bases, with 16 bases remaining between them. This CDR3 is built from 14 residues. Germline CDR1 reads GTSNPN; CDR2 reads SVGIG (reference sequence). The CDR3 DNA follows: TGTGCCTGGAGTGTAGCCGGGAAAGGCCTGGGCTACACCTTC. Translating gives CAWSVAGKGLGYTF.

The chain couples TRBV30 to TRBJ2-2; tentative D call: TRBD2 (7 bases). This CDR3 comprises 15 residues. The V end lost 0 bases, the J end lost 6 bases, and 14 bases lay between the germline ends. Germline V gene lookup returns CDR1 GTSNPN and CDR2 SVGIG (reference sequence). Written as DNA, the CDR3 is TGTGCCTGGAGTGTATTGGGGGGGCCCGCCGGGGAGCTGTTTTTT. Translated, it gives CAWSVLGGPAGELFF.

CDR3 loop: CASSLLGQGVDTQYF. In DNA form, the CDR3 reads TGTGCCAGCAGCTTGCTGGGACAGGGAGTAGATACGCAGTATTTT. The genes are TRBV5-4 and TRBJ2-3; 9 nucleotides match TRBD1. Germline lookup yields CDR1 SGHNT and CDR2 YYREEE (reference sequence). The CDR3 contains 15 residues. The J segment lost 5 bases and the V segment lost 1 base, leaving 5 bases of the junction unmatched.

The chain is built from TRBV5-1 and TRBJ1-2; tentative D call: TRBD1 (6 bases). Germline V gene sequence: CDR1 SGHRS, CDR2 YFSETQ. There are 12 residues in the CDR3. Trimming removed 4 bases at V and 6 bases at J, with 10 bases between. CDR3 nucleotides: TGCGCCAGCAGCAGCCAGGGGAATGGCTACACCTTC. Its translation: CASSSQGNGYTF.

The chain employs TRBV4-1 and TRBJ1-1; TRBD1 matches 10 bases. The length of the CDR3 is 14 residues. Germline assignment: CDR1 MGHRA and CDR2 YSYEKL. The V gene end was trimmed by 3 bases and the J gene end by 3 bases; junction bases not matched to a gene: 1. This CDR3 reads CASSHDRGHTEAFF. In DNA, the CDR3 is TGCGCCAGCAGCCACGACAGGGGGCACACTGAAGCTTTCTTT.